This TCR beta chain appears in the sequencing data of a study of human T cells and chemical hapten exposure. Broader study findings: The donor cohort had alopecia, so its immune response may not match that of healthy people.

Time point specified: patch test 2, 6 weeks after DPC sensitization. Regarding treatment: therapeutic diphenylcyclopropenone sensitization with weekly scalp DPC. Alopecia patients, 18 to 70 years old and DPC-suitable, served as donors. Trimming took 2 bases from V and 0 from J, leaving 14 bases between them. Germline CDR1 and CDR2: LGHDT and YNNKEL (reference sequence). This CDR3 region has 17 residues. Single cDNA molecules in the library carried unique molecular identifiers attached during preparation. Each CDR3 protein gets one entry after TCRdb re-called the RACE reads with MiXCR. The table shows 65,000 to 95,000 distinct CDR3 sequences, with 6.5% to 8% occurring only once. This clonotype was counted between two and nine times. What it binds is unknown.

The chain has TRBV3-1 and TRBJ2-1, with unresolved D. The receptor was derived from a woman in her twenties or thirties with alopecia areata. Some clones in this sample may be carry-over from other donors' samples. The source was whole blood, collected in connection with sensitization to the hapten diphenylcyclopropenone (DPC). CDR3 sequence reads: CASSQTLSSSSYNEQFF. As DNA, the CDR3 is TGTGCCAGCAGCCAAACCCTGAGTAGTAGCTCCTACAATGAGCAGTTCTTC.